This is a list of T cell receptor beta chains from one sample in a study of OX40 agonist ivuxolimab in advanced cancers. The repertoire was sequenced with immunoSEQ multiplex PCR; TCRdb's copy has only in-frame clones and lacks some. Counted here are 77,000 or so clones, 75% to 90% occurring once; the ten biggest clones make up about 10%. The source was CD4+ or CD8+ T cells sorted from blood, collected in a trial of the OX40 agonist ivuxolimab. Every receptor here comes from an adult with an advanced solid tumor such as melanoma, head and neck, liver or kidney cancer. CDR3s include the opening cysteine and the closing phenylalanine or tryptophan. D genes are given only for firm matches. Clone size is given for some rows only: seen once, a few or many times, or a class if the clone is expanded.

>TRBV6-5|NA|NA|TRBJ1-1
CASSYSWGTEAFF
TGTGCCAGCAGTTACTCGTGGGGGACTGAAGCTTTCTTT
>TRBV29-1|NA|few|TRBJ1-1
CSVRRSNTEAFF
TGCAGCGTTCGACGTAGTAACACTGAAGCTTTCTTT
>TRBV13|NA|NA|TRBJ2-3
CASRSGATDTQYF
TGTGCCAGCCGATCAGGGGCGACAGATACGCAGTATTTT
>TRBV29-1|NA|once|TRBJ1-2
CSVDDRFYGYTF
TGCAGCGTTGACGACAGGTTCTATGGCTACACCTTC
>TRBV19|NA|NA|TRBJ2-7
CASTPRLGQAYEQYF
TGTGCCAGTACCCCCCGACTGGGACAAGCCTACGAGCAGTACTTC
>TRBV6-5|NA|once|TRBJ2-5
CASSQGETQYF
TGTGCCAGCAGCCAGGGGGAGACCCAGTACTTC
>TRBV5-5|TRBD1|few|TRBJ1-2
CASRRPGDSYGYTF
TGTGCCAGCAGGAGGCCCGGGGACAGCTATGGCTACACCTTC
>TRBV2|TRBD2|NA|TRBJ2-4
CASRGTSGGTNIQYF
TGTGCCAGCAGGGGGACTAGCGGGGGAACGAACATTCAGTACTTC
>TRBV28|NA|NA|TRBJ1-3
CASSLSFQAFYSGNTIYF
TGTGCCAGCAGTTTATCCTTCCAGGCCTTCTACTCTGGAAACACCATATATTTT
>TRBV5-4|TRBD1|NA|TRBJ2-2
CASSLGTANTGELFF
TGTGCCAGCAGCTTAGGGACAGCAAACACCGGGGAGCTGTTTTTT
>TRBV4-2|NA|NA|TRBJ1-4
CASSQPLSSLPEKLFF
TGTGCCAGCAGCCAGCCACTCTCCTCTCTGCCTGAAAAACTGTTTTTT
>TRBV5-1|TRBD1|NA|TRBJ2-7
CASSLNRGPYEQYF
TGCGCCAGCAGCTTGAACAGGGGGCCCTACGAGCAGTACTTC
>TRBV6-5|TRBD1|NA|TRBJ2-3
CASNLPTGGADTQYF
TGTGCCAGCAACCTACCCACAGGGGGCGCAGATACGCAGTATTTT
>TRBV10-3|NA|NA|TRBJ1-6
CAIGAANSPLHF
TGTGCCATCGGGGCAGCTAATTCACCCCTCCACTTT
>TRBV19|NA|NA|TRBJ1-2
CASNGGYGYTF
TGTGCCAGTAATGGGGGATATGGCTACACCTTC
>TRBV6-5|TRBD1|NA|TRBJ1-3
CASSLDRGSGNTIYF
TGTGCCAGCAGCCTCGACAGGGGCTCTGGAAACACCATATATTTT
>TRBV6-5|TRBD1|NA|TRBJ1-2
CASRRTGPNYGYTF
TGTGCCAGCAGGCGGACAGGCCCTAACTATGGCTACACCTTC
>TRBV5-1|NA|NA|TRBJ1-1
CASSRDSLTEAFF
TGCGCCAGCAGCCGTGACAGCCTCACTGAAGCTTTCTTT
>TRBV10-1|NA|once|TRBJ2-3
CASSRGTPGPDTQYF
TGCGCCAGCAGTAGAGGGACTCCTGGTCCAGATACGCAGTATTTT
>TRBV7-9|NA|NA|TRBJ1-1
CASSYLWRGRTEAFF
TGTGCCAGCAGCTACCTTTGGAGGGGTAGGACTGAAGCTTTCTTT
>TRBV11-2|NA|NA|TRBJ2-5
CASSFDRFETQYF
TGTGCCAGCAGCTTTGACAGGTTCGAGACCCAGTACTTC
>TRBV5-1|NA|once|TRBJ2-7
CASSSPPPDLRSYEQYF
TGCGCCAGCAGCTCCCCCCCGCCGGACCTCCGCTCCTACGAGCAGTACTTC
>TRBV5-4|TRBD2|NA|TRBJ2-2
CASSLARGLAGENTGELFF
TGTGCCAGCAGCTTGGCCAGGGGACTAGCGGGAGAGAACACCGGGGAGCTGTTTTTT
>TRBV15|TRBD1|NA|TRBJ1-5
CATLSGDRRNQPQHF
TGTGCCACCCTCAGCGGGGACAGACGAAATCAGCCCCAGCATTTT
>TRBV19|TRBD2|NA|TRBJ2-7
CASSQSGGSYEQYF
TGTGCCAGTAGCCAAAGCGGGGGCTCCTACGAGCAGTACTTC
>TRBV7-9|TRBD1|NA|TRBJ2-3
CASSRTGAGDTQYF
TGTGCCAGCAGCAGAACAGGGGCGGGAGATACGCAGTATTTT
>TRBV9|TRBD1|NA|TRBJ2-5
CASKGQGQETQYF
TGTGCCAGCAAAGGACAGGGCCAAGAGACCCAGTACTTC
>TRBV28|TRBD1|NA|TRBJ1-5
CASSWDRGGRQPQHF
TGTGCCAGCAGTTGGGACAGGGGTGGGCGACAGCCCCAGCATTTT
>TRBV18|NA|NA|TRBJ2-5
CASSYQETQYF
TGTGCCAGCTCGTACCAAGAGACCCAGTACTTC
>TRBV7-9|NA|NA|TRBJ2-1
CASSLPGLRSSYNEQFF
TGTGCCAGCAGCTTGCCGGGACTGAGAAGCTCCTACAATGAGCAGTTCTTC
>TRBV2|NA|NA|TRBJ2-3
CASSDRDTQYF
TGTGCCAGCAGTGATCGAGATACGCAGTATTTT
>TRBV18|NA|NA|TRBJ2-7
CASSREGQLLYEQYF
TGTGCCAGCTCACGGGAGGGACAACTTTTATACGAGCAGTACTTC
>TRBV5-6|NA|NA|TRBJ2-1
CASSYVLGDEQFF
TGTGCCAGCAGCTACGTGCTGGGGGATGAGCAGTTCTTC
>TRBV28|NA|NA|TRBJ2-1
CASSLPGGARQFF
TGTGCCAGCAGTCTTCCTGGGGGGGCCAGGCAGTTCTTC
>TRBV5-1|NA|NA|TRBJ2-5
CASSLMGTGETQYF
TGCGCCAGCAGCTTAATGGGGACGGGAGAGACCCAGTACTTC
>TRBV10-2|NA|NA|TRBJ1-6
CASSAPGSDSPLHF
TGCGCCAGCAGTGCCCCAGGGAGCGATTCACCCCTCCACTTT
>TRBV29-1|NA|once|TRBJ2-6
CSVEEGRPAGANVLTF
TGCAGCGTTGAAGAAGGACGACCTGCTGGGGCCAACGTCCTGACTTTC
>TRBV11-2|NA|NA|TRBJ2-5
CASSPRGGSWETQYF
TGTGCCAGCAGCCCCAGGGGGGGAAGTTGGGAGACCCAGTACTTC
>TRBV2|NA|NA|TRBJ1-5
CASSAISADQPQHF
TGTGCCAGCAGTGCAATTTCGGCAGATCAGCCCCAGCATTTT
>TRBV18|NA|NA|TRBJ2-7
CASSPNRGGEYF
TGTGCCAGCTCACCCAACAGGGGAGGCGAGTACTTC
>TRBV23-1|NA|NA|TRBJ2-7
CASSQLGGRDYEQYF
TGCGCCAGCAGTCAATTGGGAGGCAGAGACTACGAGCAGTACTTC
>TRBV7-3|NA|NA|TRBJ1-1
CASSLTLNTEAFF
TGTGCCAGCAGCTTAACTTTGAACACTGAAGCTTTCTTT
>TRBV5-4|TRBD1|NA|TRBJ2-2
CASSLGTGITGELFF
TGTGCCAGCAGCTTGGGGACAGGTATCACCGGGGAGCTGTTTTTT
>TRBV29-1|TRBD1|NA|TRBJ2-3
CSVELSGGLTDTQYF
TGCAGCGTTGAGTTATCAGGGGGCCTGACAGATACGCAGTATTTT
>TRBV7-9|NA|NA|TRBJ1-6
CASSLATGLHNSPLHF
TGTGCCAGCAGTTTAGCGACGGGGCTACACAATTCACCCCTCCACTTT
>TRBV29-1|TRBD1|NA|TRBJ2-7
CSVEAGQGYEQYF
TGCAGCGTTGAAGCGGGACAGGGGTACGAGCAGTACTTC
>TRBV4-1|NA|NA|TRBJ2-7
CASSQDKGYEQYF
TGCGCCAGCAGCCAAGATAAAGGCTACGAGCAGTACTTC
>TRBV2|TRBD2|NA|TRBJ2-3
CASRLAGAPDTQYF
TGTGCCAGCAGACTAGCGGGAGCCCCAGATACGCAGTATTTT
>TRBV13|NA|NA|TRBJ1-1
CASRAGWLPEAFF
TGTGCCAGCAGGGCAGGGTGGCTCCCTGAAGCTTTCTTT
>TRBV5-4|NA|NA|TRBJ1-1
CASSSMTGEIMNTEAFF
TGTGCCAGCAGCTCAATGACAGGAGAAATTATGAACACTGAAGCTTTCTTT